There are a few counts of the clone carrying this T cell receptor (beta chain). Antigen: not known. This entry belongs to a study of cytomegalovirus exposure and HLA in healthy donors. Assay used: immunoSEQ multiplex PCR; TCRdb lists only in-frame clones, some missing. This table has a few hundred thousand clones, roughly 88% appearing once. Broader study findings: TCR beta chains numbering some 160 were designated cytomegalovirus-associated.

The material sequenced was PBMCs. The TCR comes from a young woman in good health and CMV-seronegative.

CDR3 nucleotides: TGTGCCAGCAGTTCCGGACAGGGGGGTGATGGCTACACCTTC. It codes for CASSSGQGGDGYTF. This sequence joins TRBV5-4 and TRBJ1-2; 10 bases line up with TRBD1. In germline, CDR1 is SGHNT, CDR2 YYREEE (reference sequence). V lost 5 bases, J lost 6 bases, and 7 bases stayed unmatched. The CDR3 extends over 14 amino acids. Looking up the rest from reference TRBV5-4 and TRBJ1-2 gives the full variable domain: ETGVTQSPTHLIKTRGQQVTLRCSSQSGHNTVSWYQQALGQGPQFIFQYYREEENGRGNFPPRFSGLQFPNYSSELNVNALELDDSALYLCASSSGQGGDGYTFGSGTRLTVV.